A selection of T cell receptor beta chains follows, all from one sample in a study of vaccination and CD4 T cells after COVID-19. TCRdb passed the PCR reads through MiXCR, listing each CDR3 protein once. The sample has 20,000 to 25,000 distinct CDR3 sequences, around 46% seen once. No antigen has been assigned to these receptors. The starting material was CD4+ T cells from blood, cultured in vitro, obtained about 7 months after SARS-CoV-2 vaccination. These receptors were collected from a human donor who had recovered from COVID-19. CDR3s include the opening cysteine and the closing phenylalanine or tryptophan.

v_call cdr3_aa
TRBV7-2 CASSLDNPQETQYF
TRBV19 CASSIDGQGPYEQYF
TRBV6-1 CASSALGVPYNEQFF
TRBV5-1 CASSRDRGETQYF
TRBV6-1 CASFSGRGSSSEQYF
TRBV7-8 CASSLAGVGPYEQYF
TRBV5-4 CASSLGGQGSNEQFF
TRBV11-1 CASSTASGRAYEQYF
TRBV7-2 CASSFAGTNEQYF
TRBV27 CASSLGTSGYEQYF
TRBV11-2 CASSPPGGGTEAFF
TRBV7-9 CASSQKTGRGSADTQYF
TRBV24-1 CATSAQGFGEQFF
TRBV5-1 CASSTDVGANNEQFF
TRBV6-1 CASSPLAGGLYQETQYF
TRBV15 CATSREYEDQPQHF
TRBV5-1 CASAPGLAGGEQFF
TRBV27 CASSLTGTYNEQFF
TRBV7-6 CASSPSTSFRTQYF
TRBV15 CATSRDVTVNYGYTF
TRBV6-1 CASSDHRAYEQYF
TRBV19 CASSPRGLAGVNEQFF
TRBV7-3 CASSLDRAHPEQYF
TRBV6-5 CASSYSGTGVDEQYF
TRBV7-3 CASSLMASGVSGANVLTF
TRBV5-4 CASSLMTNPSEQYF
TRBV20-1 CSARKDTNTEAFF
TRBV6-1 CASTTWSRNEQFF
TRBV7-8 CASSLGTVYNSPLHF
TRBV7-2 CASSPDRVGGYTF
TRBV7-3 CASSPWGFHDYEQYF
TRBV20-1 CSARDPSTSADTQYF
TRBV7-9 CASTRRGSYEQYF
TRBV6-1 CASSEEAKPFYSPLHF
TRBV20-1 CSARRGSKDGYTF
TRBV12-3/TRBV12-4 CASSLQGANTEAFF
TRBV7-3 CASSLIEGAEQFF
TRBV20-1 CSATDAGTSYEQYF
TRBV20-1 CSATGGARTEAFF
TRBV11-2 CASSGTSGYTDTQYF
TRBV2 CASSDFGQATYEQYF
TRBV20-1 CSARRGVWDRDEQFF
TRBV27 CASTTTGGAYEQYF
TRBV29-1 CSVSGTEQETQYF
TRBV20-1 CSARDPGGLAYNEQFF
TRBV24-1 CATSDTHYIGDGTDTQYF
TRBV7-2 CASSSTGGGYQPQHF
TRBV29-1 CSVERGAGETQYF
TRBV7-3 CASSRTVNTEAFF